The 11 T cell receptor beta chains given below trace back to one sample, sequenced in a study of OX40 agonist ivuxolimab in advanced cancers. The table came from immunoSEQ multiplex PCR; TCRdb's copy has only in-frame clones and leaves some out. The sample has 90,000 or so clones; approximately 87% are singletons. This sample comprised CD4+ or CD8+ T cells sorted from blood, obtained in a trial of the OX40 agonist ivuxolimab. The receptors originated from an adult with an advanced solid tumor such as melanoma, head and neck, liver or kidney cancer.

The J gene is TRBJ2-1, the V gene TRBV7-2, with D possibly being TRBD2 (5 bases). Germline V gene lookup returns CDR1 SGHTA and CDR2 FQGNSA. This CDR3 region has 14 residues. Between the trimmed V and J ends, which lost 3 bases and 6 bases, there was a span of 12 bases. CDR3: CASSLLALINEQFF. The DNA of the CDR3 is TGTGCCAGCAGCTTGCTAGCTCTCATCAATGAGCAGTTCTTC.

The chain is built from TRBV6-5 and TRBJ1-2; weak D call: TRBD1 (5 bases). Germline V CDR1 and CDR2: MNHEY, SVGAGI. Trimming took 0 bases from V and 3 from J, leaving 8 bases between them. There are 14 residues in the CDR3. CDR3 sequence reads: CASSYSGRDYGYTF. Here the CDR3 DNA reads TGTGCCAGCAGTTACTCGGGCAGGGACTATGGCTACACCTTC.

In its sample, this clone was seen once. The chain is built from TRBV30 and TRBJ2-1, with a possible D match to TRBD2 (6 bases). The V and J ends lost 5 bases and 6 bases respectively, with 14 bases between them. CDR1 is GTSNPN, CDR2 SVGIG, per germline (reference sequence). The CDR3 consists of 13 residues. The CDR3 sequence is CAWHPRGTNEQFF. CDR3 coding DNA: TGTGCCTGGCACCCTCGGGGGACCAATGAGCAGTTCTTC.

The V call is TRBV18, the J call TRBJ2-2; a weak D match, TRBD1 (5 bases). Germline V gene lookup returns CDR1 KGHSH and CDR2 LQKENI. This CDR3 has 15 amino acids. Trimming stripped 1 base from V and 1 base from J, with 7 bases between. The CDR3, as DNA: TGTGCCAGCTCACCACGACAGTTGAACACCGGGGAGCTGTTTTTT. Protein product: CASSPRQLNTGELFF.

The V and J genes are TRBV18 and TRBJ1-5; no firm D call. The CDR3 extends over 14 amino acids. In germline, CDR1 is KGHSH, CDR2 LQKENI. Between the trimmed V and J ends, which lost 0 bases and 6 bases, there was a span of 9 bases. CDR3 nucleotide sequence: TGTGCCAGCTCACCACCAGTCCCCGGTCAGCCCCAGCATTTT. It translates to CASSPPVPGQPQHF. The full variable domain, completed using reference TRBV18 and TRBJ1-5, is NAGVMQNPRHLVRRRGQEARLRCSPMKGHSHVYWYRQLPEEGLKFMVYLQKENIIDESGMPKERFSAEFPKEGPSILRIQQVVRGDSAAYFCASSPPVPGQPQHFGDGTRLSIL.

The chain has TRBV9 and TRBJ1-1, with 8 bases lining up with TRBD1. The CDR3 length is 14 residues. The V gene end was trimmed by 3 bases and the J gene end by 2 bases; junction bases not matched to a gene: 3. Germline values: CDR1 SGDLS, CDR2 YYNGEE. The CDR3, as DNA: TGTGCCAGCAGCGCGACAGGGGATAACACTGAAGCTTTCTTT. This codes for CASSATGDNTEAFF.

This clone has only a few counts. The rearrangement links TRBV6-1 to TRBJ2-5; D is possibly TRBD2 (6 bases). The V gene lost 6 bases and the J gene lost 4 bases, with 18 bases spanning the gap. The CDR3 covers 15 residues. CDR1 and CDR2 from the germline V gene are MNHNS and SASEGT. In nucleotides, the CDR3 is TGTGCCAGCAGCCGCCGGGACTTTTCACCAGAGACCCAGTACTTC. This encodes CASSRRDFSPETQYF.

This chain connects TRBV6-1 to TRBJ1-1; 8 positions agree with TRBD1. With V trimmed by 4 bases and J by 8 bases, 9 bases remained unmatched. Germline V CDR1 and CDR2: MNHNS, SASEGT. This CDR3 region has 14 residues. CDR3 amino acids: CASSGIQGGSEAFF. For the CDR3, the DNA is TGTGCCAGCAGTGGGATACAGGGGGGATCGGAAGCTTTCTTT.

V is TRBV4-1 and J is TRBJ1-4, with a weak D call TRBD1 (5 bases). CDR3 length: 14 amino acids. V was pared by 0 bases and J by 8 bases, with 10 bases between. Per germline, CDR1 MGHRA and CDR2 YSYEKL. CDR3 coding DNA: TGCGCCAGCAGCCAAGAGTCAGGGACCGAAAAACTGTTTTTT. Its translation is CASSQESGTEKLFF.

This chain joins TRBV29-1 and TRBJ2-7; D may be TRBD1 (6 bases). Germline CDR1 reads SQVTM; CDR2 reads ANQGSEA. Trimming left V 6 bases short and J 4 bases short, with 19 bases between. The CDR3 has 14 residues. The CDR3 sequence is CSVVLRGSKYEQYF. CDR3 DNA: TGCAGCGTCGTACTCAGGGGCTCAAAATACGAGCAGTACTTC.

This chain joins TRBV19 and TRBJ1-1; D remains ambiguous. CDR3 length: 13 amino acids. Germline CDR1 and CDR2: LNHDA and SQIVND (reference sequence). V was clipped by 5 bases and J by 0 bases, with 7 bases between them. In DNA form, the CDR3 reads TGTGCCAGTAGTTTACAGATGAACACTGAAGCTTTCTTT. This translates into CASSLQMNTEAFF.